A single T cell receptor beta chain is shown here with its context. The antigen is undetermined. Assay used: immunoSEQ multiplex PCR; TCRdb lists only in-frame clones, some missing. Among about 260,000 clones listed, approximately 90% were seen once. Noted treatment: roughly 20 received Ad26.COV2.S at low or high dose, single or two shots; several received placebo; per-sample allocation not given. The investigators took samples on day 63 after the first vaccine or placebo injection. In the vaccine, an Ad26 vector expressed the SARS-CoV-2 spike of the Wuhan strain. This record belongs to a study of Ad26.COV2.S vaccination and SARS-CoV-2 variants. Study in general: The trial was COV1001 and the donor's arm was Ad26.COV2.S.

Germline values: CDR1 SGHAT, CDR2 FQDESV (reference sequence). The CDR3 length is 14 residues. V lost 5 bases and J lost 4, with 11 bases in between. Study-level results: Reports say spike-specific CD8+ and CD4+ T cell responses covered substantial breadth after vaccination. In TCR breadth and depth analyses, total T cell responses may have been underestimated.

The clonotype comes from a person between 18 and 65 years old who received the Ad26.COV2.S COVID-19 vaccine or a placebo. Sequencing was performed on peripheral blood, taken in a trial of Ad26.COV2.S vaccine versus placebo. The chain employs TRBV11-1 and TRBJ2-2, with D possibly matching TRBD2 (6 bases). The CDR3 sequence: CASSQAGGTGELFF. The CDR3 DNA sequence: TGTGCCAGCAGCCAGGCCGGGGGCACCGGGGAGCTGTTTTTT. Drawing the rest from reference TRBV11-1 and TRBJ2-2, the complete variable domain is EAEVAQSPRYKITEKSQAVAFWCDPISGHATLYWYRQILGQGPELLVQFQDESVVDDSQLPKDRFSAERLKGVDSTLKIQPAELGDSAMYLCASSQAGGTGELFFGEGSRLTVL.